The rows below give T cell receptor beta chains drawn from one sample of a study of early T cells in non-severe SARS-CoV-2 infection. TCRdb processed the 5' RACE reads anew with MiXCR; each CDR3 protein has one entry. Altogether approximately 64,000 distinct CDR3 sequences are present, 4.9% being singletons, with the ten largest covering 4.9%. The material sequenced was whole blood. The receptors were gathered from an adult who was a healthcare worker with PCR-confirmed SARS-CoV-2 infection or an uninfected control (not recorded which). The conserved cysteine and the conserved F or W are not part of the CDR3 here. Each record gives: V gene, J gene, CDR3 protein.

>TRBV6-5|TRBJ1-5
ASSYGLNQPQH
>TRBV4-3|TRBJ1-5
ASSQDLGQPQH
>TRBV12-3/TRBV12-4|TRBJ2-1
ASSFPSVGEQF
>TRBV24-1|TRBJ2-3
ATSDLSDRGPGDTQY
>TRBV3-1|TRBJ1-2
ASSPRTDSNYGYT
>TRBV2|TRBJ2-3
AIRSKAGGTDTQY
>TRBV2|TRBJ2-7
ASRSELGSYEQY
>TRBV7-9|TRBJ1-1
ASSTTTGPNTEAF
>TRBV7-2|TRBJ1-1
ASSSRGQNTEAF
>TRBV10-3|TRBJ1-2
AISEIGTNYGYT
>TRBV5-6|TRBJ1-1
ASTKTGLSTEAF
>TRBV19|TRBJ1-1
ASAEGQGNTEAF
>TRBV11-3|TRBJ2-1
ASNPPGVCSRRGLYNEQF
>TRBV12-3/TRBV12-4|TRBJ2-1
ASSSPTRRPSGRAYEQF
>TRBV20-1|TRBJ1-1
SARDFRSTTEAF
>TRBV7-2|TRBJ2-2
ASSLVGGFNTGELF
>TRBV29-1|TRBJ1-4
SASGQENEKLF
>TRBV5-1|TRBJ2-7
ASSLAESGGPLEQY
>TRBV6-2/TRBV6-3|TRBJ2-7
ASSSESQPGRYEQY
>TRBV20-1|TRBJ2-7
SAVSGGGEQY
>TRBV18|TRBJ2-1
ASSRTSRNEQF
>TRBV2|TRBJ2-2
ASSPLQGTGELF
>TRBV19|TRBJ1-2
ASSIPGREGYT
>TRBV11-3|TRBJ1-6
ASSTGPDNSPLH
>TRBV29-1|TRBJ2-1
SALTSYNEQF
>TRBV27|TRBJ1-4
ASSQGNEKLF
>TRBV19|TRBJ2-5
ASSIPGLQETQY
>TRBV12-3/TRBV12-4|TRBJ2-3
ASSWDSGARDTQY
>TRBV6-1|TRBJ1-1
ASSEGTGGVSEAF
>TRBV4-2|TRBJ2-7
ASSQEWSVLYEQY
>TRBV2|TRBJ1-5
ASSVGADQPQH
>TRBV24-1|TRBJ2-1
ATSDLRVSYEQF
>TRBV11-3|TRBJ2-7
ASSLPDWTYEQY
>TRBV7-2|TRBJ2-1
ASSFTTSGGAFSAEQF
>TRBV24-1|TRBJ2-2
ATSDPGLGTGELF
>TRBV28|TRBJ2-3
ASSSRRLRGGLRGSTDTQY
>TRBV5-1|TRBJ2-1
ASSIAGRNNEQF
>TRBV19|TRBJ2-3
ASTPTSGGAPDTQY
>TRBV30|TRBJ2-2
AWSREEGELF
>TRBV20-1|TRBJ2-7
SAWTPLGYEQY
>TRBV3-1|TRBJ2-7
ASSPRDRLYEQY
>TRBV7-6|TRBJ2-7
ASSSGDYSYEQY
>TRBV7-9|TRBJ2-7
ASSLETDEQY
>TRBV2|TRBJ2-1
ASGLAGKNEQF
>TRBV6-1|TRBJ1-6
ASSVSQGPSTYNSPLH